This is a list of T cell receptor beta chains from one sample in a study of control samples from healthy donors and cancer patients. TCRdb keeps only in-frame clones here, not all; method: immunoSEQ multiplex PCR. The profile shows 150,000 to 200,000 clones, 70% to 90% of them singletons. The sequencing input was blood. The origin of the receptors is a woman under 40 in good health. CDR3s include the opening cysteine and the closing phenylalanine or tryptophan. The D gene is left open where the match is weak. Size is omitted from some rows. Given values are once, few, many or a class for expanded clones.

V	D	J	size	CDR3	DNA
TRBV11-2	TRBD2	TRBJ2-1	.	CASSGSGGISYNEQFF	TGTGCCAGCAGCGGGAGCGGGGGGATCTCCTACAATGAGCAGTTCTTC
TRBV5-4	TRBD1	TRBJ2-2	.	CASSSRQGRYTGELFF	TGTGCCAGCAGTTCTCGACAGGGTCGATACACCGGGGAGCTGTTTTTT
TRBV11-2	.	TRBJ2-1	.	CASSLESSYNEQFF	TGTGCCAGCAGCTTAGAGTCCTCCTACAATGAGCAGTTCTTC
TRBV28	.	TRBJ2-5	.	CASSPAGTGDQETQYF	TGTGCCAGCAGTCCGGCCGGGACGGGAGACCAAGAGACCCAGTACTTC
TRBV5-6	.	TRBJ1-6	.	CASSSINQAGSPLHF	TGTGCCAGCAGCTCCATTAATCAGGCGGGTTCACCCCTCCACTTT
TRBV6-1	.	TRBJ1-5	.	CASSEVAANQPQHF	TGTGCCAGCAGTGAAGTAGCGGCCAATCAGCCCCAGCATTTT
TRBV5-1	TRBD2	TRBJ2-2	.	CASSPGLAGVNTGELFF	TGCGCCAGCAGCCCGGGACTAGCGGGAGTAAACACCGGGGAGCTGTTTTTT
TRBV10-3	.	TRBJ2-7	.	CAITSGLGSYEQYF	TGTGCCATCACCTCAGGGTTAGGAAGCTACGAGCAGTACTTC
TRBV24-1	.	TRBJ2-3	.	CATSAEAWDTQYF	TGTGCCACCAGTGCCGAAGCATGGGATACGCAGTATTTT
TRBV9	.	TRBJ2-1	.	CASSVRDTEYNEQFF	TGTGCCAGCAGCGTAAGGGACACGGAATACAATGAGCAGTTCTTC
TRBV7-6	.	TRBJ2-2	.	CASSLGWSGELFF	TGTGCCAGCAGCTTAGGCTGGTCCGGGGAGCTGTTTTTT
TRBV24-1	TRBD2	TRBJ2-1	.	CATSSGGAYNEQFF	TGTGCCACCAGTTCCGGGGGGGCGTACAATGAGCAGTTCTTC
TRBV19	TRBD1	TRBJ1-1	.	CASRRDSASWGMNTEAFF	TGTGCCAGTAGACGGGACAGTGCGTCCTGGGGCATGAACACTGAAGCTTTCTTT
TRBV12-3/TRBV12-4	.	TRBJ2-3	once	CASRTTPGDTQYF	TGTGCCAGCAGAACTACTCCGGGGGATACGCAGTATTTT
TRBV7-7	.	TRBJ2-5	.	CASSLYTGLSQETQYF	TGTGCTAGCAGCTTATATACAGGGTTGTCGCAAGAGACCCAGTACTTC
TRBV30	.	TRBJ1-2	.	CAWYAGSGYTF	TGTGCCTGGTACGCGGGTTCCGGCTACACCTTC
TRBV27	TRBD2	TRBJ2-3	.	CASSPREAGGPDTQYF	TGTGCCAGCAGTCCTCGGGAAGCGGGAGGCCCAGATACGCAGTATTTT
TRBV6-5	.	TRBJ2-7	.	CASIQGRQAYEQYF	TGTGCCAGCATCCAAGGACGACAGGCCTACGAGCAGTACTTC
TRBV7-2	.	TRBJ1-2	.	CASSLGQTDYGYTF	TGTGCCAGCAGCTTAGGGCAAACAGACTATGGCTACACCTTC
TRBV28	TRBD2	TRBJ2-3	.	CAVGAFAGAQYF	TGTGCCGTCGGAGCCTTTGCGGGGGCGCAGTATTTT
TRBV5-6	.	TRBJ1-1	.	CASSLQQYEAFF	TGTGCCAGCAGCTTGCAGCAGTACGAAGCTTTCTTT
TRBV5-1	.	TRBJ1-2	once	CASSLARDGDGYTF	TGCGCCAGCAGCTTGGCTAGAGACGGAGATGGCTACACCTTC
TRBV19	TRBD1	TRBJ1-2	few	CASRAGTGGGYTF	TGTGCCAGTAGAGCCGGGACAGGGGGTGGCTACACCTTC
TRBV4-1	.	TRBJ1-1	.	CASSRPERSDTEAFF	TGCGCCAGCAGCCGCCCGGAAAGGTCAGACACTGAAGCTTTCTTT
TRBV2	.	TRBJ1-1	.	CASSEEGGFGAFF	TGCGCCAGCAGTGAAGAGGGGGGATTTGGCGCTTTCTTT
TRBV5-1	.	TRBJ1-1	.	CASNSLDTGSEAFF	TGCGCCAGCAACAGCTTGGACACGGGGAGTGAAGCTTTCTTT
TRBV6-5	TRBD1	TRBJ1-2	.	CASSLGTGVGYTF	TGTGCCAGCAGTCTCGGGACAGGGGTTGGCTACACCTTC
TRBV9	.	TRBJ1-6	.	CASSPRPSFLYYNSPLHF	TGTGCCAGCAGCCCCAGACCCTCATTCCTATACTATAATTCACCCCTCCACTTT
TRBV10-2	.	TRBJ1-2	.	CASSESRGFSHGYTF	TGCGCCAGCAGTGAGAGCAGGGGATTTAGCCATGGCTACACCTTC
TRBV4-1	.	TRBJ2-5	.	CASSQQADNRETQYF	TGCGCCAGCAGCCAACAGGCGGACAATCGAGAGACCCAGTACTTC
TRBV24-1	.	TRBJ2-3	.	CATSDMAGSTDTQYF	TGTGCCACCAGTGATATGGCAGGGAGCACAGATACGCAGTATTTT
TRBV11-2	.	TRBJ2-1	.	CASSLEPTSHNEQFF	TGTGCCAGCAGCTTAGAGCCGACTAGTCACAATGAGCAGTTCTTC
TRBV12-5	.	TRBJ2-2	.	CASGQGTGELFF	TGTGCTAGTGGTCAGGGAACCGGGGAGCTGTTTTTT
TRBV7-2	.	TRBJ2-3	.	CASSLGGSGGGTQYF	TGTGCCAGCAGCTTAGGAGGTAGCGGAGGGGGTACGCAGTATTTT
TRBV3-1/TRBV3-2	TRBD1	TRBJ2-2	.	CASSPRQGASGELFF	TGTGCCAGCAGCCCCAGACAGGGGGCGTCCGGGGAGCTGTTTTTT
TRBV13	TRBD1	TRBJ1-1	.	CASSLMTGGVLGTEAFF	TGTGCCAGCAGCTTAATGACAGGGGGCGTTCTGGGGACTGAAGCTTTCTTT
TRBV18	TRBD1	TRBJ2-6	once	CASSPIQGAQRGANVLTF	TGTGCCAGCTCACCAATTCAGGGGGCCCAGCGAGGGGCCAACGTCCTGACTTTC
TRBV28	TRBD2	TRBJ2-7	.	CASSPPSGTTYEQYF	TGTGCCAGCAGCCCCCCTAGCGGGACCACCTACGAGCAGTACTTC
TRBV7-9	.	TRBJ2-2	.	CASSLADGGNTGELFF	TGTGCCAGCAGCTTAGCCGACGGGGGGAACACCGGGGAGCTGTTTTTT
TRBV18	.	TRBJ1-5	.	CASSLDAGSNQPQHF	TGTGCCAGCTCACTAGATGCAGGGAGCAATCAGCCCCAGCATTTT
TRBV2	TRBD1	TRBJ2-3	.	CARTLDRGRPDTQYF	TGTGCCAGAACCCTCGACAGGGGGCGGCCAGATACGCAGTATTTT
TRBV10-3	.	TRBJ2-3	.	CAISDRGKDTQYF	TGTGCCATCAGTGATAGGGGCAAAGATACGCAGTATTTT
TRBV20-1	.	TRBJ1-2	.	CSASSGDPYYGYTF	TGCAGTGCTAGTAGTGGGGATCCTTACTATGGCTACACCTTC
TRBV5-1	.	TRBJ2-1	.	CASSLALDRPSNEQFF	TGCGCCAGCAGCTTGGCCCTTGACCGGCCGAGTAATGAGCAGTTCTTC
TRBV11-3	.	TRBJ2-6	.	CASSLGGRANVLTF	TGTGCCAGCAGCTTAGGGGGTAGGGCCAACGTCCTGACTTTC
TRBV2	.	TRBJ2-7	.	CASTDPGNISYEQYF	TGTGCCAGCACCGACCCGGGCAATATCTCCTACGAGCAGTACTTC
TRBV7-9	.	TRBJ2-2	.	CASSLDSGGELFF	TGTGCCAGCAGCTTAGACTCAGGCGGGGAGCTGTTTTTT
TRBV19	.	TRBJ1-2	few	CASSLEGGYTF	TGTGCCAGTAGCTTAGAAGGTGGCTACACCTTC
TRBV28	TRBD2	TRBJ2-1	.	CASSLGWTSGYNEQFF	TGTGCCAGCAGTTTAGGTTGGACTAGCGGTTACAATGAGCAGTTCTTC
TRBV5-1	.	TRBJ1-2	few	CASSVDLSNYGYTF	TGCGCCAGCAGCGTGGACCTTTCTAACTATGGCTACACCTTC
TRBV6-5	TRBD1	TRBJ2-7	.	CASSPGTGIYEQYF	TGTGCCAGCAGCCCCGGGACAGGGATCTACGAGCAGTACTTC
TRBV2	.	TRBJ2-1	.	CASRGLGGTYNEQFF	TGTGCCAGCAGGGGCTTGGGGGGCACCTACAATGAGCAGTTCTTC
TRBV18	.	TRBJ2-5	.	CASSPAEGLVETQYF	TGTGCCAGCTCACCGGCGGAGGGTTTGGTGGAGACCCAGTACTTC